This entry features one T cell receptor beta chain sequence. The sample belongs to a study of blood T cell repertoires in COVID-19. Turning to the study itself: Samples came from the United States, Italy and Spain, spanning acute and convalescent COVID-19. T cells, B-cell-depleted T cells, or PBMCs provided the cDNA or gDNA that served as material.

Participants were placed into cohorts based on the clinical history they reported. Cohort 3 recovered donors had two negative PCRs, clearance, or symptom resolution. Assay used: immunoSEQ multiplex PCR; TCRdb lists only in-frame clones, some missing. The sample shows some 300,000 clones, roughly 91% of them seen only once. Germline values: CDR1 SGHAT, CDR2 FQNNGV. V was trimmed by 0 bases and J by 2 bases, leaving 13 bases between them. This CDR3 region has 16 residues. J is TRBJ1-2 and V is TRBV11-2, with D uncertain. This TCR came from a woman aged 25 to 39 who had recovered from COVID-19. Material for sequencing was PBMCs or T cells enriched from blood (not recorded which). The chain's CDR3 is CASSLDLLGRNYGYTF. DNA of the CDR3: TGTGCCAGCAGCTTAGATCTCCTTGGCAGGAACTATGGCTACACCTTC.